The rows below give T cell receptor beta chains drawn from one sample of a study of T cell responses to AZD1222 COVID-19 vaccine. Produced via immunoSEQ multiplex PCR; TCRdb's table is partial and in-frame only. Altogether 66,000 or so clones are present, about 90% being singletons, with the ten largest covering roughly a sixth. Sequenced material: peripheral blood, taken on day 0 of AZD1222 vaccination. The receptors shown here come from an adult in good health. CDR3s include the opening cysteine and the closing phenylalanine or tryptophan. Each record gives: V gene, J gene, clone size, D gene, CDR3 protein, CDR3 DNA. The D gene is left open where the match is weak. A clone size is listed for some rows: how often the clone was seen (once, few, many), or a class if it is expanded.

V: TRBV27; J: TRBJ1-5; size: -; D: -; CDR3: CASSRTVSNQPQHF; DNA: TGTGCCAGCAGCCGGACGGTAAGCAATCAGCCCCAGCATTTT
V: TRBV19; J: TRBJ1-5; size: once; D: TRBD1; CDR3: CASSIEDRGNQPQHF; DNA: TGTGCCAGTAGTATCGAGGACAGGGGCAATCAGCCCCAGCATTTT
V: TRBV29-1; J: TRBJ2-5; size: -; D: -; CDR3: CSVEGLGETQYF; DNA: TGCAGCGTTGAGGGACTTGGGGAGACCCAGTACTTC
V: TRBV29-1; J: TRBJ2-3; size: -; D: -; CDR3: CSVDLDTQYF; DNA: TGCAGCGTTGATTTGGATACGCAGTATTTT
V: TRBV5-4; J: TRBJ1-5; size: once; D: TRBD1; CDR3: CASSLPDRGRNQPQHF; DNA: TGTGCCAGCAGCTTACCCGACAGGGGAAGGAATCAGCCCCAGCATTTT
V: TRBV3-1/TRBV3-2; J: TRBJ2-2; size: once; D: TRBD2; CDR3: CASSQPGLASTGELFF; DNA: TGTGCCAGCAGCCAACCGGGACTAGCGTCGACCGGGGAGCTGTTTTTT
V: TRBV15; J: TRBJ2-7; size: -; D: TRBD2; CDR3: CATREAGGAYEQYF; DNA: TGTGCCACCAGAGAAGCGGGAGGGGCCTACGAGCAGTACTTC
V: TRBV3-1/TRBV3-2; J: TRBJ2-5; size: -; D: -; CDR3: CASSLTTRPRTQYF; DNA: TGTGCCAGCAGCCTGACTACCCGTCCCCGGACCCAGTACTTC
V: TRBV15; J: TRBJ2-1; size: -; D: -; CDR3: CATSPGRPNEQFF; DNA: TGTGCCACCAGTCCGGGGAGGCCTAATGAGCAGTTCTTC
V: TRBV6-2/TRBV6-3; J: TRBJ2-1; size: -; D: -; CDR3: CASSSPLALEDPSYNEQFF; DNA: TGTGCCAGCAGTTCCCCCCTAGCGCTAGAAGACCCCTCCTACAATGAGCAGTTCTTC
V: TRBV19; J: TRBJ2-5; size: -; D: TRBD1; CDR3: CASSPGTGGWRQETQYF; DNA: TGTGCCAGTAGTCCCGGGACAGGGGGCTGGAGGCAAGAGACCCAGTACTTC
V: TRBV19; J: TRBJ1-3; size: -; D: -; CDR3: CASLRQSSGNTIYF; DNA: TGTGCCAGCCTTCGGCAGAGCTCTGGAAACACCATATATTTT
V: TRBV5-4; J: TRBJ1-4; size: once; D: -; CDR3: CASSVQGWEKLFF; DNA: TGTGCCAGCAGCGTTCAGGGATGGGAAAAACTGTTTTTT
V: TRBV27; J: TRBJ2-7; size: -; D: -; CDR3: CASSLSIGGGAYEQYF; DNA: TGTGCCAGCAGTTTATCGATAGGGGGTGGTGCGTACGAGCAGTACTTC
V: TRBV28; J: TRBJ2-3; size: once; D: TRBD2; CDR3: CASSSPSGRGTDTQYF; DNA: TGTGCCAGCAGTTCACCTAGCGGGAGGGGCACAGATACGCAGTATTTT
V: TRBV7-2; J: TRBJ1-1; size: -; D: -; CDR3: CASSLNRMNTEAFF; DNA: TGTGCCAGCAGCTTAAACCGGATGAACACTGAAGCTTTCTTT